This TCR beta chain originates from a study of T cells in Graves' hyperthyroidism and ophthalmopathy. Findings and limits, study-wide: Ophthalmopathy and stable hyperthyroidism were separated by a 13 V-J model. Blood also held most thyroid clonotypes expanded beyond 0.001. A median 6.5 months before onset, the model predicted ophthalmopathy.

This CDR3 region has 14 residues. The germline CDR1 and CDR2 sequences are SGHDT and YYEEEE. The V end lost 1 base, the J end lost 2 bases, and 7 bases lay between the germline ends. On this clonotype: Its target is unknown.

Using RNA transcripts as the source, TCR beta CDR3 regions were amplified. HTBI primers were the set used in a first-round RT-PCR of the TCR CDR3. TCRdb itself ran the multiplex PCR reads through MiXCR, one entry per CDR3 protein. The repertoire consists of 490,000 or so distinct CDR3 sequences, with roughly 22% occurring once and the leading ten covering approximately 49%. Diagnosis relied on clinical symptoms, serum thyroxine and TRAb, thyroid ultrasound and orbital computed tomography. The receptor's source is a woman aged 65 to 85 with Graves' ophthalmopathy. The sequenced sample consisted of blood. The chain has TRBV5-6 and TRBJ2-1; D is ambiguous. As DNA, the CDR3 is TGTGCCAGCAGCTTGCCTCAGCCCTACAATGAGCAGTTCTTC. Translated: CASSLPQPYNEQFF.